Listed below are T cell receptor beta chains from one sample, sequenced in a study of T cell responses to AZD1222 COVID-19 vaccine. Profiled with immunoSEQ multiplex PCR; TCRdb holds only in-frame clones, not every one. The sample holds around 100,000 clones, 88% seen once. The sample consisted of peripheral blood, taken on day 0 of AZD1222 vaccination. The receptors derive from an adult in good health. Each CDR3 is given with its conserved first and last residue. The order of the fields is CDR3 length, D gene, clone size, V gene, J gene, CDR3 DNA, CDR3 protein. D genes are given only for firm matches. Expanded clones get a size class; other rows say once, few or many, or leave the size out.

cdr3_length: 13; d_call: .; clone_size: .; v_call: TRBV7-2; j_call: TRBJ1-5; cdr3_nt: TGTGCCAGCAGCCCGTGGGCGAATCAGCCCCAGCATTTT; cdr3_aa: CASSPWANQPQHF
cdr3_length: 13; d_call: .; clone_size: .; v_call: TRBV29-1; j_call: TRBJ1-5; cdr3_nt: TGCAGCGTTGGTCAGGCTAGCAATCAGCCCCAGCATTTT; cdr3_aa: CSVGQASNQPQHF
cdr3_length: 12; d_call: .; clone_size: .; v_call: TRBV5-6; j_call: TRBJ1-2; cdr3_nt: TGTGCCAGCAGCTCCTTCACAGGAGGCTACACCTTC; cdr3_aa: CASSSFTGGYTF
cdr3_length: 15; d_call: TRBD2; clone_size: .; v_call: TRBV5-1; j_call: TRBJ2-3; cdr3_nt: TGCGCCAGCAGCTTGGAACTAGCGGGATGGGATACGCAGTATTTT; cdr3_aa: CASSLELAGWDTQYF
cdr3_length: 13; d_call: .; clone_size: .; v_call: TRBV27; j_call: TRBJ1-2; cdr3_nt: TGTGCCAGCAAACTCGGGGCCGGCTATGGCTACACCTTC; cdr3_aa: CASKLGAGYGYTF
cdr3_length: 15; d_call: .; clone_size: once; v_call: TRBV7-9; j_call: TRBJ1-2; cdr3_nt: TGTGCCAGCAGCTTTGGGAGTGGAGCTAACTATGGCTACACCTTC; cdr3_aa: CASSFGSGANYGYTF
cdr3_length: 16; d_call: .; clone_size: .; v_call: TRBV10-3; j_call: TRBJ1-1; cdr3_nt: TGTGCCATCAGTGATTTTGTAGGAGGCCTGAACACTGAAGCTTTCTTT; cdr3_aa: CAISDFVGGLNTEAFF
cdr3_length: 12; d_call: .; clone_size: .; v_call: TRBV30; j_call: TRBJ2-2; cdr3_nt: TGTGCCTGCGGGCCGCGGGGCGGGGAGCTGTTTTTT; cdr3_aa: CACGPRGGELFF
cdr3_length: 15; d_call: TRBD1; clone_size: .; v_call: TRBV14; j_call: TRBJ1-4; cdr3_nt: TGTGCCAGCAGCCCACAGGGGGCGGTGGGTGAAAAACTGTTTTTT; cdr3_aa: CASSPQGAVGEKLFF
cdr3_length: 16; d_call: .; clone_size: .; v_call: TRBV6-6; j_call: TRBJ1-6; cdr3_nt: TGTGCCAGCAGTTCTGACCTACGGACATATAATTCACCCCTCCACTTT; cdr3_aa: CASSSDLRTYNSPLHF
cdr3_length: 15; d_call: TRBD1; clone_size: .; v_call: TRBV6-2/TRBV6-3; j_call: TRBJ2-7; cdr3_nt: TGTGCCAGCAGTTCTACCGGGACAGGGGTCTACGAGCAGTACTTC; cdr3_aa: CASSSTGTGVYEQYF
cdr3_length: 17; d_call: .; clone_size: .; v_call: TRBV9; j_call: TRBJ1-1; cdr3_nt: TGTGCCAGCAGCGTAGAACCCACGGGAGGGGCCAACACTGAAGCTTTCTTT; cdr3_aa: CASSVEPTGGANTEAFF
cdr3_length: 15; d_call: .; clone_size: .; v_call: TRBV7-9; j_call: TRBJ1-5; cdr3_nt: TGTGCCAGCAGCCCCGGGGCAGGGAGCAATCAGCCCCAGCATTTT; cdr3_aa: CASSPGAGSNQPQHF
cdr3_length: 15; d_call: .; clone_size: .; v_call: TRBV27; j_call: TRBJ2-7; cdr3_nt: TGTGCCAGCAGTTTATCAGGGTTCGGCTCCTACGAGCAGTACTTC; cdr3_aa: CASSLSGFGSYEQYF
cdr3_length: 14; d_call: .; clone_size: .; v_call: TRBV6-2/TRBV6-3; j_call: TRBJ2-7; cdr3_nt: TGTGCCAGCAGTTATGGGGGAGTTGCCTACGAGCAGTACTTC; cdr3_aa: CASSYGGVAYEQYF
cdr3_length: 17; d_call: .; clone_size: .; v_call: TRBV9; j_call: TRBJ1-4; cdr3_nt: TGTGCCAGCAGCACAACGAGTCCCAGTAAAACTAATGAAAAACTGTTTTTT; cdr3_aa: CASSTTSPSKTNEKLFF
cdr3_length: 15; d_call: TRBD1; clone_size: .; v_call: TRBV30; j_call: TRBJ1-4; cdr3_nt: TGTGCCTGGAGTGCTACGACAGGGGCTAATGAAAAACTGTTTTTT; cdr3_aa: CAWSATTGANEKLFF
cdr3_length: 15; d_call: .; clone_size: .; v_call: TRBV4-1; j_call: TRBJ2-7; cdr3_nt: TGCGCCAGCAGCCAGAGCACGACCTTGCCGTCAGAGCAGTACTTC; cdr3_aa: CASSQSTTLPSEQYF
cdr3_length: 17; d_call: TRBD1; clone_size: .; v_call: TRBV19; j_call: TRBJ1-3; cdr3_nt: TGTGCCAGTAGTCCAACCGGGACAGGGAGCTCTGGAAACACCATATATTTT; cdr3_aa: CASSPTGTGSSGNTIYF
cdr3_length: 14; d_call: .; clone_size: .; v_call: TRBV5-1; j_call: TRBJ2-1; cdr3_nt: TGCGCCAGCAGCGAGTCCTGGAATGTAGATGAGCAGTTCTTC; cdr3_aa: CASSESWNVDEQFF
cdr3_length: 13; d_call: .; clone_size: .; v_call: TRBV2; j_call: TRBJ1-1; cdr3_nt: TGTGCCAGCAGTGAATCGAGGGGTACTGAAGCTTTCTTT; cdr3_aa: CASSESRGTEAFF
cdr3_length: 12; d_call: .; clone_size: .; v_call: TRBV27; j_call: TRBJ2-3; cdr3_nt: TGTGCCAGCAGCCAGAGCACAGATACGCAGTATTTT; cdr3_aa: CASSQSTDTQYF
cdr3_length: 13; d_call: .; clone_size: once; v_call: TRBV14; j_call: TRBJ1-5; cdr3_nt: TGTGCCAGCAGCCCAGTGGGGGGTCAGCCCCAGCATTTT; cdr3_aa: CASSPVGGQPQHF
cdr3_length: 17; d_call: TRBD1; clone_size: .; v_call: TRBV4-1; j_call: TRBJ1-3; cdr3_nt: TGCGCCAGCAGCCAAGCGGCCACAGGGGACTCTGGAAACACCATATATTTT; cdr3_aa: CASSQAATGDSGNTIYF
cdr3_length: 12; d_call: .; clone_size: .; v_call: TRBV5-6; j_call: TRBJ1-2; cdr3_nt: TGTGCCAGCAGCTTGGGGGGGACCGGCTACACCTTC; cdr3_aa: CASSLGGTGYTF
cdr3_length: 15; d_call: .; clone_size: .; v_call: TRBV6-6; j_call: TRBJ1-6; cdr3_nt: TGTGCCAGCAGACTCCCCGGGCCCCCGGGCTCACCCCTCCACTTT; cdr3_aa: CASRLPGPPGSPLHF
cdr3_length: 14; d_call: .; clone_size: .; v_call: TRBV5-4; j_call: TRBJ2-1; cdr3_nt: TGTGCCAGCAGCTTGGCGGCAACCGTAAATGAGCAGTTCTTC; cdr3_aa: CASSLAATVNEQFF
cdr3_length: 15; d_call: TRBD1; clone_size: .; v_call: TRBV4-1; j_call: TRBJ1-4; cdr3_nt: TGCGCCAGCAGCCAAGGGGGGACAGTTAATGAAAAACTGTTTTTT; cdr3_aa: CASSQGGTVNEKLFF
cdr3_length: 14; d_call: .; clone_size: .; v_call: TRBV5-1; j_call: TRBJ2-2; cdr3_nt: TGCGCCAGCAGCTTAACCGGGTACACCGGGGAGCTGTTTTTT; cdr3_aa: CASSLTGYTGELFF
cdr3_length: 13; d_call: .; clone_size: .; v_call: TRBV13; j_call: TRBJ2-6; cdr3_nt: TGTGCCAGCAGCTTCTCTGGGGCCAACGTCCTGACTTTC; cdr3_aa: CASSFSGANVLTF
cdr3_length: 14; d_call: .; clone_size: .; v_call: TRBV5-6; j_call: TRBJ1-3; cdr3_nt: TGTGCCAGCAGCTTGGTGTCAGGTCGAAACACCATATATTTT; cdr3_aa: CASSLVSGRNTIYF
cdr3_length: 15; d_call: .; clone_size: .; v_call: TRBV27; j_call: TRBJ1-4; cdr3_nt: TGTGCCAGCAGTTTATCTGGGGGCGGCGGTGAAAAACTGTTTTTT; cdr3_aa: CASSLSGGGGEKLFF
cdr3_length: 15; d_call: .; clone_size: .; v_call: TRBV6-2/TRBV6-3; j_call: TRBJ2-7; cdr3_nt: TGTGCCAGCAGCCCCAGGGAGGGGGGACCCTACGAGCAGTACTTC; cdr3_aa: CASSPREGGPYEQYF
cdr3_length: 15; d_call: TRBD1; clone_size: .; v_call: TRBV27; j_call: TRBJ1-5; cdr3_nt: TGTGCCAGCAGTTTATCGGCAGGGGGGTATCAGCCCCAGCATTTT; cdr3_aa: CASSLSAGGYQPQHF
cdr3_length: 15; d_call: TRBD2; clone_size: .; v_call: TRBV6-1; j_call: TRBJ2-7; cdr3_nt: TGTGCCAGCAGTGAACCTAGCGGGAGGCCATACGAGCAGTACTTC; cdr3_aa: CASSEPSGRPYEQYF
cdr3_length: 16; d_call: .; clone_size: .; v_call: TRBV11-3; j_call: TRBJ2-6; cdr3_nt: TGTGCCAGCAGCGGTAACAGAAGCTCTGGGGCCAACGTCCTGACTTTC; cdr3_aa: CASSGNRSSGANVLTF
cdr3_length: 14; d_call: .; clone_size: .; v_call: TRBV15; j_call: TRBJ1-3; cdr3_nt: TGTGCCACCGCTCAACCGGACTCTGGAAACACCATATATTTT; cdr3_aa: CATAQPDSGNTIYF
cdr3_length: 17; d_call: .; clone_size: .; v_call: TRBV4-1; j_call: TRBJ1-5; cdr3_nt: TGCGCCAGCAGCCTCCGTGGGCCGGAAATTAGCAATCAGCCCCAGCATTTT; cdr3_aa: CASSLRGPEISNQPQHF
cdr3_length: 14; d_call: .; clone_size: .; v_call: TRBV27; j_call: TRBJ2-3; cdr3_nt: TGTGCCAGCAGTTCCCTATTCATTGCCGATACGCAGTATTTT; cdr3_aa: CASSSLFIADTQYF
cdr3_length: 19; d_call: .; clone_size: .; v_call: TRBV7-5; j_call: TRBJ2-5; cdr3_nt: TGTGCCAGAAGCTGGAACCCCTTCCCGGGACAGGGGTTGCGGGAGACCCAGTACTTC; cdr3_aa: CARSWNPFPGQGLRETQYF
cdr3_length: 13; d_call: .; clone_size: .; v_call: TRBV11-2; j_call: TRBJ1-1; cdr3_nt: TGTGCCAGCAGCTTATTTGAGGTGACTGAAGCTTTCTTT; cdr3_aa: CASSLFEVTEAFF
cdr3_length: 15; d_call: TRBD2; clone_size: many; v_call: TRBV6-4; j_call: TRBJ2-3; cdr3_nt: TGTGCCAGCAGTAGACTAGCGGGAGAGTCAGATACGCAGTATTTT; cdr3_aa: CASSRLAGESDTQYF
cdr3_length: 12; d_call: .; clone_size: .; v_call: TRBV2; j_call: TRBJ1-2; cdr3_nt: TGTGCCAGCGTACCAGGGAGCTATGGCTACACCTTC; cdr3_aa: CASVPGSYGYTF
cdr3_length: 14; d_call: .; clone_size: few; v_call: TRBV7-2; j_call: TRBJ1-5; cdr3_nt: TGTGCCAGCAGCTCAGACCCGAGCAATCAGCCCCAGCATTTT; cdr3_aa: CASSSDPSNQPQHF
cdr3_length: 15; d_call: .; clone_size: .; v_call: TRBV6-2/TRBV6-3; j_call: TRBJ1-2; cdr3_nt: TGTGCCAGCAGTTTAACAACGACGGAATACTATGGCTACACCTTC; cdr3_aa: CASSLTTTEYYGYTF
cdr3_length: 14; d_call: TRBD1; clone_size: once; v_call: TRBV28; j_call: TRBJ2-7; cdr3_nt: TGTGCCAGCAGTTTACGGGACAGGGGGCGCGAGCAGTACTTC; cdr3_aa: CASSLRDRGREQYF
cdr3_length: 18; d_call: .; clone_size: .; v_call: TRBV30; j_call: TRBJ1-3; cdr3_nt: TGTGCCTGGAGTGGTCGTTCCCGGGAACGAACCTCTGGAAACACCATATATTTT; cdr3_aa: CAWSGRSRERTSGNTIYF
cdr3_length: 15; d_call: TRBD2; clone_size: .; v_call: TRBV7-2; j_call: TRBJ2-7; cdr3_nt: TGTGCCAGCAGCCAACGTCTAGCGGGAACCTACGAGCAGTACTTC; cdr3_aa: CASSQRLAGTYEQYF
cdr3_length: 16; d_call: TRBD1; clone_size: .; v_call: TRBV4-2; j_call: TRBJ2-2; cdr3_nt: TGTGCCAGCAGCCGGGGGACAGATGCCGTTCTCGGGGAGCTGTTTTTT; cdr3_aa: CASSRGTDAVLGELFF
cdr3_length: 12; d_call: .; clone_size: few; v_call: TRBV6-5; j_call: TRBJ1-1; cdr3_nt: TGTGCCACATCAAAGGAACACCGTGAAGCTTTCTTT; cdr3_aa: CATSKEHREAFF
cdr3_length: 17; d_call: TRBD1; clone_size: .; v_call: TRBV5-1; j_call: TRBJ1-5; cdr3_nt: TGCGCCAGCAGCTTGCGCCGGGACAGGGTCAGCAATCAGCCCCAGCATTTT; cdr3_aa: CASSLRRDRVSNQPQHF
cdr3_length: 14; d_call: .; clone_size: .; v_call: TRBV19; j_call: TRBJ1-5; cdr3_nt: TGTGCCAGTACTACCCGGAGGTTAGAGCAGCCCCAGCATTTT; cdr3_aa: CASTTRRLEQPQHF
cdr3_length: 14; d_call: TRBD2; clone_size: .; v_call: TRBV11-2; j_call: TRBJ2-5; cdr3_nt: TGTGCCAGCAGCTCGGCCTCGGGGGGAGAGACCCAGTACTTC; cdr3_aa: CASSSASGGETQYF
cdr3_length: 18; d_call: TRBD2; clone_size: once; v_call: TRBV25-1; j_call: TRBJ2-1; cdr3_nt: TGTGCCAGCCAGCCTCAAGGACTAGCGGGAGTTTATAGGAATGAGCAGTTCTTC; cdr3_aa: CASQPQGLAGVYRNEQFF